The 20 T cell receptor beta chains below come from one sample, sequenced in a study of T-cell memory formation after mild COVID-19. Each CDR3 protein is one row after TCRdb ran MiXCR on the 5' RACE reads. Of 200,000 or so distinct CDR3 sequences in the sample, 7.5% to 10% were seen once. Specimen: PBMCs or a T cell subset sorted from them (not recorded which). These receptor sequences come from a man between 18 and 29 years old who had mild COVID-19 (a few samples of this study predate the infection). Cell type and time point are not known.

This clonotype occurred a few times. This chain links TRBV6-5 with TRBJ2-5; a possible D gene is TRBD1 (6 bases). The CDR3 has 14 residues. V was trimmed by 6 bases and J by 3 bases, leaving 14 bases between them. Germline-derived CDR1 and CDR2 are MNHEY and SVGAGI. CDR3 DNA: TGTGCCAGCAGATCCACAGGGAGAGAAGAGACCCAGTACTTC. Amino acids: CASRSTGREETQYF.

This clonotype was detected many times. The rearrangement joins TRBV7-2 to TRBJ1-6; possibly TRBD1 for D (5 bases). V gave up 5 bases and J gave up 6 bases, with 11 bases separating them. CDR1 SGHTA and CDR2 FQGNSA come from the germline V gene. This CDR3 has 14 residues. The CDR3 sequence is CASSRSGPNSPLHF. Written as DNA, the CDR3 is TGTGCCAGCAGCCGGTCGGGGCCTAATTCACCCCTCCACTTT.

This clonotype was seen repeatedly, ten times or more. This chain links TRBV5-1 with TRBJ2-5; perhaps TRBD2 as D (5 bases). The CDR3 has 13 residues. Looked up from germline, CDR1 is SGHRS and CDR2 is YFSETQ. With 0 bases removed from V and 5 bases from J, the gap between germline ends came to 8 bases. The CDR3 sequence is CASSLGAGETQYF. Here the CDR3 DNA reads TGCGCCAGCAGCTTGGGTGCGGGCGAGACCCAGTACTTC. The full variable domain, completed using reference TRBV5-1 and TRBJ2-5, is KAGVTQTPRYLIKTRGQQVTLSCSPISGHRSVSWYQQTPGQGLQFLFEYFSETQRNKGNFPGRFSGRQFSNSRSEMNVSTLELGDSALYLCASSLGAGETQYFGPGTRLLVL.

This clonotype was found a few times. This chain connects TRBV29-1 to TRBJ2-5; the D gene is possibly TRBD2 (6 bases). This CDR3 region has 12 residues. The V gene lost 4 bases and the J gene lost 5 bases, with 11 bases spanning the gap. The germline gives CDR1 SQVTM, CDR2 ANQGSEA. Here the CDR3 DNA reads TGCAGCGTTGCCGGCGGAGGGGAGACCCAGTACTTC. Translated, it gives CSVAGGGETQYF.

The CDR3 protein is CSARAQIGGPPAGGANVLTF. The DNA of the CDR3 is TGCAGTGCTAGAGCCCAAATCGGGGGCCCCCCTGCGGGCGGGGCCAACGTCCTGACTTTC. The rearrangement uses TRBV20-1 and TRBJ2-6; possibly TRBD1 or TRBD2 for D (6 bases each). Between the trimmed V and J ends, which lost 1 base and 4 bases, there was a span of 26 bases. Germline values: CDR1 DFQATT, CDR2 SNEGSKA (reference sequence). The CDR3 spans 20 residues.

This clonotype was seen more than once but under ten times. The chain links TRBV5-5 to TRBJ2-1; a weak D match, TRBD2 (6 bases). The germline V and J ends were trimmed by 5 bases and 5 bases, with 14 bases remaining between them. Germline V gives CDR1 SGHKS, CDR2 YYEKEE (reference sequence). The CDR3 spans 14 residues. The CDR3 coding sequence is TGTGCCAGCAGGGAGGGGCCCGTCCACAATGAGCAGTTCTTC. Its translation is CASREGPVHNEQFF. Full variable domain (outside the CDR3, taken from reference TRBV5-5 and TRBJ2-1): DAGVTQSPTHLIKTRGQQVTLRCSPISGHKSVSWYQQVLGQGPQFIFQYYEKEERGRGNFPDRFSARQFPNYSSELNVNALLLGDSALYLCASREGPVHNEQFFGPGTRLTVL.

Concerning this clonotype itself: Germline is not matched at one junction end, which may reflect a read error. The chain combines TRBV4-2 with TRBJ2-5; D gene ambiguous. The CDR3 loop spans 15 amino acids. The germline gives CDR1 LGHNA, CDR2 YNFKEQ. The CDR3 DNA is TGTGCCAGCAGCCAAGATTGGCAGATGCAAGAGACCCATTACTTC. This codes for CASSQDWQMQETHYF.

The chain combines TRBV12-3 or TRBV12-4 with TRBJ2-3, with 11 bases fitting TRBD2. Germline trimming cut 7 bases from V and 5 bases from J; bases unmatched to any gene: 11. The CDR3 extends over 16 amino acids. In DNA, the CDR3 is TGTGCCAGCACCTTACACCTAGCGGGGGGCATAGATACGCAGTATTTT. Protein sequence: CASTLHLAGGIDTQYF.

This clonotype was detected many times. CDR3 residues: CASSQEVAGGYDEQFF. The CDR3 nucleotides are TGTGCCAGCAGCCAAGAAGTAGCGGGGGGTTACGATGAGCAGTTCTTC. The chain links TRBV4-2 to TRBJ2-1; 10 nucleotides match TRBD2. The CDR3 length is 16 residues. The ends lost 0 bases at V and 8 bases at J; junction bases unmatched: 7. Germline lookup yields CDR1 LGHNA and CDR2 YNFKEQ.

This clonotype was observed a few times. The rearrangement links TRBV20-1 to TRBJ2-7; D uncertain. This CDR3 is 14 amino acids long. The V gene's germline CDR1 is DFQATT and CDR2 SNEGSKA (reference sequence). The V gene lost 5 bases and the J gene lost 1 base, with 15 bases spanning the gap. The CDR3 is CSASWLGGSYEQYF. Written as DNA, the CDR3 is TGCAGTGCTTCCTGGCTCGGCGGTTCCTACGAGCAGTACTTC.

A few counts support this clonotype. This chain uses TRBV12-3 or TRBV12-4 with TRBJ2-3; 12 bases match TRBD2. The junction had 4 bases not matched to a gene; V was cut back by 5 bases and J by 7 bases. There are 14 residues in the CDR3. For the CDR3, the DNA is TGTGCCAGCAGTACTAGCGGGGGGCGCTATACGCAGTATTTT. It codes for CASSTSGGRYTQYF.

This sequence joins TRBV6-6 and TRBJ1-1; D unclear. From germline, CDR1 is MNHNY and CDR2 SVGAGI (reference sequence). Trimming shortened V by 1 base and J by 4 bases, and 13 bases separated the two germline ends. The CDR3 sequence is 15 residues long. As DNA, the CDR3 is TGTGCCAGCAGTTACTTGAAGGGAGTGATCACTGAAGCTTTCTTT. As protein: CASSYLKGVITEAFF.

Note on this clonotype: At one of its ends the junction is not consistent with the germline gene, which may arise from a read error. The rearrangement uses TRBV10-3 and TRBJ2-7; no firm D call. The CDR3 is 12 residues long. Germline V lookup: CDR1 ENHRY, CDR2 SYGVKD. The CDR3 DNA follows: TGCACCACCGCAGGCAGCTCCTACGAGCAGTACTTC. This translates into CTTAGSSYEQYF.

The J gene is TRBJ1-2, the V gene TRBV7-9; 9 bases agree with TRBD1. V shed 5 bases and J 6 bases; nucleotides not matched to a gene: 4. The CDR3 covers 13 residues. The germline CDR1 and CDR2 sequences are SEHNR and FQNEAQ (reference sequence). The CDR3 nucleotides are TGTGCCAGCAGCACCGGGACAGGGAATGGCTACACCTTC. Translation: CASSTGTGNGYTF.

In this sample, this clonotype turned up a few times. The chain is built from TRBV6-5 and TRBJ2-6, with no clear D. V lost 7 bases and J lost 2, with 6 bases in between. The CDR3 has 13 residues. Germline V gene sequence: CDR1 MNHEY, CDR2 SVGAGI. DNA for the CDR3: TGTGCCAGCATATCCCCTGGGGCCAACGTCCTGACTTTC. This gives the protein CASISPGANVLTF.

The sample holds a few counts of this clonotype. The CDR3 DNA reads as TGTGCCATCAGTTGGCAGGGGGCTAATTCACCCCTCCACTTT. Translating gives CAISWQGANSPLHF. The chain has TRBV10-3 and TRBJ1-6; 8 positions agree with TRBD1. The junction had 3 bases not matched to a gene; V was cut back by 5 bases and J by 6 bases. This CDR3 is 14 amino acids long. The germline V gene has CDR1 ENHRY and CDR2 SYGVKD.

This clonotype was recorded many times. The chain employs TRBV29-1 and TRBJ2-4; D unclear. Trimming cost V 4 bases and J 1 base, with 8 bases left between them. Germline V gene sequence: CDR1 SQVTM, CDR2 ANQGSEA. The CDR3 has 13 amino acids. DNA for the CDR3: TGCAGCGTTGTCGACCGGGCCAAAAACATTCAGTACTTC. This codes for CSVVDRAKNIQYF.

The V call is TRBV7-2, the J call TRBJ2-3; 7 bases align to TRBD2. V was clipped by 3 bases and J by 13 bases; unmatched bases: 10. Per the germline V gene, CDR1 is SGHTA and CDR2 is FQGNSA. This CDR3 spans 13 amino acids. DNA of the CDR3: TGTGCCAGCAGCTTGGATGACTACCGGGGGGAGTATTTT. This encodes CASSLDDYRGEYF.

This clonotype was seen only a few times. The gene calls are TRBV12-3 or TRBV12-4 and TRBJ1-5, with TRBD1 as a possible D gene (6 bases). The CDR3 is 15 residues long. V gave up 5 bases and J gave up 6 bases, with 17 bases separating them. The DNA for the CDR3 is TGTGCCAGCAGTCCAGAGACAGGAAAGGGTCAGCCCCAGCATTTT. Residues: CASSPETGKGQPQHF.

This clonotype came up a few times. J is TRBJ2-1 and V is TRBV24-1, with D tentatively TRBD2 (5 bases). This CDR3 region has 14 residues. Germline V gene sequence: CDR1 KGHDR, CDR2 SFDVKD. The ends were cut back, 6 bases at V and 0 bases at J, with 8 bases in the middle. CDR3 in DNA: TGTGCCACCAGTACGGGGAGCTCCTACAATGAGCAGTTCTTC. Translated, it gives CATSTGSSYNEQFF.